The clone carrying this T cell receptor beta chain was counted ten times or more. This sample is drawn from a study of early T cells in non-severe SARS-CoV-2 infection. Each CDR3 protein is one row after TCRdb ran MiXCR on the 5' RACE reads. The sample contains fewer than 80,000 distinct CDR3 sequences, approximately 12% of which appear only once. Sequencing was performed on whole blood, taken at baseline. This sequence originates from an adult who was a healthcare worker with PCR-confirmed SARS-CoV-2 infection or an uninfected control (not recorded which). The donor label of this sample is uncertain.

DNA of the CDR3: TGCAGCGTTGACCCCAGGGGGGACACCGGGGAGCTGTTTTTT. Residues: CSVDPRGDTGELFF. The rearrangement links TRBV29-1 to TRBJ2-2; D is perhaps TRBD1 (7 bases). The V end was cut by 3 bases, the J end by 3 bases, with 11 bases between. CDR1 is SQVTM, CDR2 ANQGSEA, per germline. The CDR3 sequence is 14 residues long.